Included here is one TCR beta chain sequence, with context. Antigen specificity is unknown. Germline CDR1 reads SGHNT; CDR2 reads YYREEE (reference sequence). The V gene end was trimmed by 4 bases and the J gene end by 5 bases; junction bases not matched to a gene: 9. This CDR3 contains 14 residues. This specimen comes from a study of T cell repertoires in cytomegalovirus infection. Study background: Public signatures in TCR beta pointed to CMV infection and matching HLA type.

Study outcomes and limitations: The cumulative frequency of public TCR beta families distinguished individuals who carried CMV together with the relevant HLA. CMV-specific HLA-C-restricted TCR beta clonotypes dominated the ex vivo response.

A single record per CDR3 protein comes from TCRdb applying MiXCR to the reads. Of under 300,000 distinct CDR3 sequences listed, around 12% are singletons. The sequence came from a human donor in good health (CMV status not recorded). Some clones in this sample may be carry-over from other donors' samples. The sequenced material came from PBMCs. The chain recombines TRBV5-4 with TRBJ2-7, with 7 nucleotides matching TRBD2. The CDR3 DNA reads as TGTGCCAGCAGCCTAGCCCTACGGGGGGACGAGCAGTACTTC. The encoded protein is CASSLALRGDEQYF.